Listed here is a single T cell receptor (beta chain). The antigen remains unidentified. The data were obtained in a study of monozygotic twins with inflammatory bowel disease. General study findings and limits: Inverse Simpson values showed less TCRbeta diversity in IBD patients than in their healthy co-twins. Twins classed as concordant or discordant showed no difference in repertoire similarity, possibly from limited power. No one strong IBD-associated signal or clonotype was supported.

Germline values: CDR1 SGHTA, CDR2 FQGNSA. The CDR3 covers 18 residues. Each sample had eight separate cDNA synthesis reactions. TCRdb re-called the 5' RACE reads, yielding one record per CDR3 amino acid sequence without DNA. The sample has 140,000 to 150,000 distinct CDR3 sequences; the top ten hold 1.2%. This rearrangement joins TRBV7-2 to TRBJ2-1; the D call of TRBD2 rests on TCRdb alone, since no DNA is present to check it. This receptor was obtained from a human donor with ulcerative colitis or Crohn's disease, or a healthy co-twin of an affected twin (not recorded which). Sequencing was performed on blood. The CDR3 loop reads CASSTAGLAGGSYNEQFF.